The 30 T cell receptor beta chains below were found in one sample sequenced in a study of blood T cell repertoires in COVID-19. Repertoires were generated with immunoSEQ multiplex PCR, while TCRdb's copy carries only in-frame clones and drops some. The repertoire includes about 150,000 clones, around 89% of them detected once, and roughly 15% sits in the top ten. Sequenced input: peripheral blood. The receptors were gathered from a woman aged 40-49 years with acute or convalescent COVID-19.

This chain uses TRBV4-1 with TRBJ1-4; 7 nucleotides align to TRBD1. This CDR3 comprises 15 residues. V dropped 0 bases and J dropped 8; count of bases not matched to a gene: 6. Germline V gene lookup returns CDR1 MGHRA and CDR2 YSYEKL. In DNA, the CDR3 is TGCGCCAGCAGCCAAGATGAGGGGGCGATAGAAAAACTGTTTTTT. This gives the protein CASSQDEGAIEKLFF.

J is TRBJ1-2 and V is TRBV7-2; perhaps TRBD1 as D (6 bases). With 0 bases removed from V and 4 bases from J, the gap between germline ends came to 21 bases. The CDR3 consists of 18 residues. Germline V gives CDR1 SGHTA, CDR2 FQGNSA. CDR3 region: CASSLAWRPRDISYGYTF. The CDR3 DNA reads TGTGCCAGCAGCTTAGCGTGGAGGCCCCGGGACATATCCTATGGCTACACCTTC.

This sequence joins TRBV5-1 and TRBJ1-2; 9 nucleotides agree with TRBD1. The trim removed 4 bases at V and 8 bases at J, leaving 9 bases unmatched. CDR3 size: 14 residues. From germline, CDR1 is SGHRS and CDR2 YFSETQ. In DNA, the CDR3 is TGCGCCAGCAGCGCTCCGGGACAGGGTCTAGGCTACACCTTC. Translation: CASSAPGQGLGYTF. Using reference TRBV5-1 and TRBJ1-2 for the parts outside the CDR3, the full variable domain is KAGVTQTPRYLIKTRGQQVTLSCSPISGHRSVSWYQQTPGQGLQFLFEYFSETQRNKGNFPGRFSGRQFSNSRSEMNVSTLELGDSALYLCASSAPGQGLGYTFGSGTRLTVV.

The chain links TRBV10-3 to TRBJ2-3, with 7 positions matching TRBD1. The CDR3 runs 17 residues. The V segment lost 0 bases and the J segment 4 bases; nucleotides outside the gene matches: 10. CDR1 is ENHRY and CDR2 is SYGVKD in the germline V gene. The CDR3 loop reads CAISESVPNRGPDTQYF. The CDR3 bases are TGTGCCATCAGTGAGTCTGTGCCAAACAGGGGCCCAGATACGCAGTATTTT.

The chain uses TRBV3-1 (or the pseudogene TRBV3-2) and TRBJ2-3; TRBD2 matches at 9 bases. Germline V lookup: CDR1 LGHDT, CDR2 YNNKEL (reference sequence). This CDR3 has 17 amino acids. Trimming at V came to 5 bases and at J to 8 bases, leaving 17 bases not matched to a gene. This CDR3 is CASSSLGTSLSDGTQYF. Here the CDR3 DNA reads TGTGCCAGCAGCTCCCTGGGGACTAGCTTAAGTGACGGTACGCAGTATTTT.

This clone turned up a few times. The chain uses TRBV5-1 and TRBJ1-1; weak D call: TRBD1 (6 bases). From germline, CDR1 is SGHRS and CDR2 YFSETQ. V shed 0 bases and J shed 1 base, with 7 bases lying between them. The CDR3 covers 14 residues. CDR3 coding DNA: TGCGCCAGCAGCTTGGAGACAGGGAACACTGAAGCTTTCTTT. Its translation is CASSLETGNTEAFF.

The chain links TRBV11-3 to TRBJ2-1; the D gene is possibly TRBD1 (6 bases). Looked up from germline, CDR1 is SGHNT and CDR2 is YENEEA. This CDR3 is built from 14 residues. V was shortened by 5 bases and J by 7 bases, with 15 bases between the two germline ends. The CDR3 is CASSTGTWMNEQFF. The CDR3 region has the DNA TGTGCCAGCAGCACCGGGACATGGATGAATGAGCAGTTCTTC.

The chain carries TRBV12-3 or TRBV12-4 and TRBJ2-3, with D hard to call. CDR3 length equals 11 residues. Trimming shortened V by 3 bases and J by 4 bases, and 2 bases separated the two germline ends. As DNA, the CDR3 is TGTGCCAGCAGTTTCTCAGATACGCAGTATTTT. Protein product: CASSFSDTQYF.

The chain recombines TRBV3-1 (or the pseudogene TRBV3-2) with TRBJ1-2; weak D call: TRBD1 (5 bases). This CDR3 has 15 amino acids. The V end lost 0 bases, the J end lost 8 bases, and 16 bases lay between the germline ends. Germline V gene data show CDR1 as LGHDT and CDR2 as YNNKEL (reference sequence). CDR3 DNA sequence: TGTGCCAGCAGCCAAGATGTTGCGGGGGTGGGAGGCTACACCTTC. It encodes CASSQDVAGVGGYTF.

The gene calls are TRBV3-1 (or the pseudogene TRBV3-2) and TRBJ2-2; D is perhaps TRBD1 (6 bases). The germline CDR1 and CDR2 sequences are LGHDT and YNNKEL (reference sequence). The V gene lost 4 bases and the J gene lost 5 bases, with 8 bases spanning the gap. CDR3 length equals 13 residues. This chain's CDR3 is CASSRQGTGELFF. CDR3 nucleotide sequence: TGTGCCAGCAGCCGCCAGGGGACCGGGGAGCTGTTTTTT.

V is TRBV4-1 and J is TRBJ2-2; the match to TRBD1 covers 9 bases. Germline V gene lookup returns CDR1 MGHRA and CDR2 YSYEKL. Trimming removed 5 bases from V and 1 base from J; junction bases left unmatched: 11. This CDR3 has 18 amino acids. CDR3 region: CASSASSRQGGNTGELFF. CDR3 in DNA: TGCGCCAGCAGCGCCTCGTCGCGACAGGGGGGGAACACCGGGGAGCTGTTTTTT.

The J gene is TRBJ2-1, the V gene TRBV5-1; possibly TRBD2 for D (6 bases). This CDR3 has 15 residues. Trimming stripped 4 bases from V and 0 bases from J, with 11 bases between. Germline V gene data show CDR1 as SGHRS and CDR2 as YFSETQ. CDR3 DNA sequence: TGCGCCAGCAGCACAGCGACTAGCTCCTACAATGAGCAGTTCTTC. This codes for CASSTATSSYNEQFF.

As regards this clone: The junction departs from germline at one end; a sequencing error may be responsible. V usage is TRBV28 and J usage is TRBJ2-1; D may be TRBD2 (5 bases). The length of the CDR3 is 12 residues. Germline V gene data show CDR1 as MDHEN and CDR2 as SYDVKM. The CDR3 DNA sequence: TGTGCCAGCAGTTCCACCGGCGGGCCCGGGATCTTC. Translation gives CASSSTGGPGIF.

This clone appeared a single time. The chain joins TRBV5-4 to TRBJ2-5; D perhaps matches TRBD2 (5 bases). V shed 2 bases and J shed 8 bases, with 7 bases lying between them. This CDR3 is built from 11 residues. The germline V gene encodes CDR1 SGHNT and CDR2 YYREEE (reference sequence). The chain's CDR3 is CASSFGNTQYF. CDR3 DNA: TGTGCCAGCAGCTTCGGGAATACCCAGTACTTC.

This chain links TRBV5-8 with TRBJ2-3; 10 bases are a match to TRBD2. Germline loops: CDR1 SGHTS, CDR2 YDEGEE. Losses at the gene ends were 1 base for V and 3 bases for J; bases not matched to a gene: 11. The CDR3 is made up of 18 amino acids. This CDR3 is CASSLSLSSGGETDTQYF. The CDR3 nucleotides are TGTGCCAGCAGCTTGTCATTGTCTAGCGGGGGTGAGACAGATACGCAGTATTTT. Based on the CDR3 plus reference TRBV5-8 and TRBJ2-3, the full variable domain is EAGVTQSPTHLIKTRGQQATLRCSPISGHTSVYWYQQALGLGLQFLLWYDEGEERNRGNFPPRFSGRQFPNYSSELNVNALELEDSALYLCASSLSLSSGGETDTQYFGPGTRLTVL.

This clone has more than one count but fewer than ten. The rearrangement links TRBV18 to TRBJ2-5, with D unclear. Germline-derived CDR1 and CDR2 are KGHSH and LQKENI. V gave up 0 bases and J gave up 1 base, with 6 bases separating them. This CDR3 region has 14 residues. CDR3 sequence: CASSPPLAQETQYF. The CDR3 coding sequence is TGTGCCAGCTCACCACCTCTGGCCCAAGAGACCCAGTACTTC.

V gene TRBV7-6 combines with J gene TRBJ2-5; perhaps TRBD1 as D (6 bases). Germline V lookup: CDR1 SGHVS, CDR2 FNYEAQ. CDR3 length equals 15 residues. V was shortened by 1 base and J by 5 bases, with 14 bases between the two germline ends. The CDR3 reads CASSLGGQRRETQYF. The CDR3 DNA reads as TGTGCCAGCAGCTTAGGGGGACAACGGCGGGAGACCCAGTACTTC.

The gene calls are TRBV5-1 and TRBJ1-1; 8 bases align to TRBD1. This CDR3 is built from 16 residues. CDR1 is SGHRS, CDR2 YFSETQ, per germline. J lost 0 bases, V lost 5 bases, and 9 bases had no gene match. CDR3 loop: CASRDGQGLMNTEAFF. DNA for the CDR3: TGCGCCAGCAGGGATGGACAGGGCCTCATGAACACTGAAGCTTTCTTT.

The V call is TRBV27, the J call TRBJ2-1; possibly TRBD2 for D (7 bases). V dropped 5 bases and J dropped 1 base, with 15 bases sitting between them. Germline V gives CDR1 MNHEY, CDR2 SMNVEV (reference sequence). CDR3 size: 16 residues. Here the CDR3 reads CASSIWGGESYNEQFF. The CDR3 DNA reads TGTGCCAGCAGTATCTGGGGGGGCGAATCCTACAATGAGCAGTTCTTC.

The chain combines TRBV21-1 with TRBJ2-2; the D call of TRBD2 is as the table states it, not checked on the DNA. TRBV21-1 constitutes a pseudogene. The CDR3 has 17 amino acids. The DNA for the CDR3 is TGTGCCAGCAGCAACTACAAAGCGCAGACGAACACCGGGGAGCTGTTTTTT. It codes for CASSNYKAQTNTGELFF.

The chain couples TRBV19 to TRBJ1-1, with 10 bases identical to TRBD1. The junction had 5 bases not matched to a gene; V was cut back by 7 bases and J by 0 bases. The CDR3 length is 15 residues. CDR1 is LNHDA, CDR2 SQIVND, per germline (reference sequence). CDR3 in amino acids: CASISTGGLNTEAFF. CDR3 DNA: TGTGCCAGTATTTCGACAGGGGGCCTGAACACTGAAGCTTTCTTT.

The chain uses TRBV28 and TRBJ1-6; the D is unclear. Germline V CDR1 and CDR2: MDHEN, SYDVKM. The CDR3 contains 13 residues. Trimming pared 7 bases from V and 7 bases from J, leaving 11 bases between. The CDR3 sequence is CASNPSVNSPLHF. In nucleotides, the CDR3 is TGTGCCAGCAACCCCAGTGTCAATTCACCCCTCCACTTT.

This clone was seen a few times. This sequence joins TRBV3-1 (or the pseudogene TRBV3-2) and TRBJ2-1; TRBD2 might be the D (5 bases). From germline, CDR1 is LGHDT and CDR2 YNNKEL (reference sequence). Trimming shortened V by 1 base and J by 7 bases, and 14 bases separated the two germline ends. The CDR3 is 15 amino acids. CDR3 sequence (DNA): TGTGCCAGCAGCCAAGCGATGATAGGAGGAAATGAGCAGTTCTTC. Translated: CASSQAMIGGNEQFF.

The chain combines TRBV6-5 with TRBJ2-7; D perhaps matches TRBD1 (5 bases). The germline V gene has CDR1 MNHEY and CDR2 SVGAGI. Between the trimmed V and J ends, which lost 6 bases and 1 base, there was a span of 13 bases. The CDR3 has 14 amino acids. The CDR3 DNA is TGTGCCAGCAGCAGAGACAGACGGTCCTACGAGCAGTACTTC. This gives the protein CASSRDRRSYEQYF.

The V call is TRBV5-1, the J call TRBJ1-3, with D unresolved. The CDR3 length is 14 residues. Trimming pared 3 bases from V and 8 bases from J, leaving 15 bases between. CDR1 SGHRS and CDR2 YFSETQ come from the germline V gene. Here the CDR3 DNA reads TGCGCCAGCAGCTCGGCCGGAAGGAGAGACACCATATATTTT. Translation gives CASSSAGRRDTIYF.

This clone was seen only a few times. This rearrangement joins TRBV30 to TRBJ1-6, with D possibly matching TRBD1 (6 bases). The germline V and J ends were trimmed by 1 base and 9 bases, with 10 bases remaining between them. CDR3 length equals 13 residues. Germline V lookup: CDR1 GTSNPN, CDR2 SVGIG (reference sequence). Here the CDR3 DNA reads TGTGCCTGGAGTGCGGGGGGCGGTTCACCCCTCCACTTT. Protein: CAWSAGGGSPLHF.

This rearrangement joins TRBV4-1 to TRBJ2-1, with TRBD1 as a possible D gene (6 bases). The CDR3 runs to 19 residues. Trimming took off 4 bases at V and 6 bases at J, with 28 bases between the two ends. CDR1 is MGHRA, CDR2 YSYEKL, per germline. The CDR3: CASSLIFAGEMWEINEQFF. The CDR3 DNA sequence: TGCGCCAGCAGCCTCATTTTTGCAGGGGAGATGTGGGAAATCAATGAGCAGTTCTTC.

The V and J genes are TRBV12-3 or TRBV12-4 and TRBJ1-1; 7 positions match TRBD1. V gave up 6 bases and J gave up 7 bases; unmatched junction bases: 8. The CDR3 is 13 amino acids. The CDR3 bases are TGTGCCAGCAGATCGGCCGGGACAGATGAAGCTTTCTTT. Its translation is CASRSAGTDEAFF.

V is TRBV3-1 (or the pseudogene TRBV3-2) and J is TRBJ1-3; D not resolved. Germline values: CDR1 LGHDT, CDR2 YNNKEL (reference sequence). V was trimmed by 2 bases and J by 9 bases, leaving 14 bases between them. The CDR3 length is 14 residues. The CDR3 DNA reads TGTGCCAGCAGCCAAACTATCGGGTTCAGCACCATATATTTT. It is translated as CASSQTIGFSTIYF.

The rearrangement uses TRBV25-1 and TRBJ1-5; a possible D gene is TRBD1 (5 bases). Germline values: CDR1 MGHDK, CDR2 SYGVNS. The CDR3 is 13 residues long. Trimming shortened V by 4 bases and J by 5 bases, and 9 bases separated the two germline ends. The CDR3 is CASSVDSYQPQHF. For the CDR3, the DNA is TGTGCCAGCAGTGTAGACAGTTATCAGCCCCAGCATTTT.